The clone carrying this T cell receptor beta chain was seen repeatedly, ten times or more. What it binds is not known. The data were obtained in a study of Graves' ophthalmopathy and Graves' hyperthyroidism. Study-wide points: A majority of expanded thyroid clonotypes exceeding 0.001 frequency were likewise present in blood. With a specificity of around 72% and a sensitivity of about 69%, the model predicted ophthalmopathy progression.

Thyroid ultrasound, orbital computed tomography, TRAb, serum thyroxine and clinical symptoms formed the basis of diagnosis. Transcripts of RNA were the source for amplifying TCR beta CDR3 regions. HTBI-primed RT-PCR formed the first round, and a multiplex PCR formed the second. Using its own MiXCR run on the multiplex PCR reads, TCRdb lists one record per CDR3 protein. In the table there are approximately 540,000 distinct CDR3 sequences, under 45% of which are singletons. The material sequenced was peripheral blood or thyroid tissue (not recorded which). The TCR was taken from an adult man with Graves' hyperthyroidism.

In DNA, the CDR3 is TGTGCCAGCAGTGAAGCGGCCAGGGGGCGCAGAGAGGGCTACACCTTC. Encoded protein: CASSEAARGRREGYTF. This rearrangement joins TRBV6-1 to TRBJ1-2, with 8 nucleotides matching TRBD1. This CDR3 has 16 residues. Germline V CDR1 and CDR2: MNHNS, SASEGT. After removal of 0 bases from V and 8 bases from J, the junction contained 11 bases not matched to a gene.